This T cell receptor beta chain emerged from a study of blood T cell repertoires in COVID-19. For the study at large: Samples representing acute and convalescent COVID-19 were sourced from the United States, Italy and Spain. The cDNA or gDNA used as material had been derived from T cells, B-cell-depleted T cells, or PBMCs.

The authors' processing: It was from reference gene primer amplification that nucleated cell counts were estimated. Repertoires were generated with immunoSEQ multiplex PCR, while TCRdb's copy carries only in-frame clones and drops some. That table supplies the V and J calls and clone size; D and trimming were determined from the DNA. The data hold 100,000 to 140,000 clones, with roughly 84% observed a single time. Trimming stripped 3 bases from V and 7 bases from J, with 7 bases between. The CDR3 has 12 amino acids. CDR1 and CDR2 from the germline V gene are SGHAT and FQNNGV. The sequencing sample was made of peripheral blood. The chain carries TRBV11-2 and TRBJ2-1; no reliable D call. The source of this sequence is a human donor in a cohort sampled during active COVID-19. Written as DNA, the CDR3 is TGTGCCAGCAGCTTTTCCGGGAATGAGCAGTTCTTC. This encodes CASSFSGNEQFF.